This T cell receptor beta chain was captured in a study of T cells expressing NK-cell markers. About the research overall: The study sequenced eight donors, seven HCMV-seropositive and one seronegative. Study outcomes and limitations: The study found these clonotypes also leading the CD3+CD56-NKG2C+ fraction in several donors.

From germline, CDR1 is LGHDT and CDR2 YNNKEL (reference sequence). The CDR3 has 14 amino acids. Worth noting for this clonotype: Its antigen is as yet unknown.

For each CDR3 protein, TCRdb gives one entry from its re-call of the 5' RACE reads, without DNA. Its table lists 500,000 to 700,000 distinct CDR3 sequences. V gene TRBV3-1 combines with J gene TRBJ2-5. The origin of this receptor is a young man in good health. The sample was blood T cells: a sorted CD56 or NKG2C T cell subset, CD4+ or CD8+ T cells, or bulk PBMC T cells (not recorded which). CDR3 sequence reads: CASSRTQIQETQYF.